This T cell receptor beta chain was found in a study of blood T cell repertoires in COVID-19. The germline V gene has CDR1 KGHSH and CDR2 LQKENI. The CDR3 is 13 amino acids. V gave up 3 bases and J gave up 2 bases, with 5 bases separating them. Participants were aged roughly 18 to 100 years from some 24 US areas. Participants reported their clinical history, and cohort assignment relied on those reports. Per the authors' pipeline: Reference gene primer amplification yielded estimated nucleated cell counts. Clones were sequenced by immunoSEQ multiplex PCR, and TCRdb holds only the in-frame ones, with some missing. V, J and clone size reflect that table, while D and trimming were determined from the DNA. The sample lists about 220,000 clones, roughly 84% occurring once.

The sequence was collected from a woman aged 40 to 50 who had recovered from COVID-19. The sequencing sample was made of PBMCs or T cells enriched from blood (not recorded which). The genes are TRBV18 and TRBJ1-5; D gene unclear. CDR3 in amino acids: CASSPAGNQPQHF. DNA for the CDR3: TGTGCCAGCTCACCGGCCGGCAATCAGCCCCAGCATTTT.